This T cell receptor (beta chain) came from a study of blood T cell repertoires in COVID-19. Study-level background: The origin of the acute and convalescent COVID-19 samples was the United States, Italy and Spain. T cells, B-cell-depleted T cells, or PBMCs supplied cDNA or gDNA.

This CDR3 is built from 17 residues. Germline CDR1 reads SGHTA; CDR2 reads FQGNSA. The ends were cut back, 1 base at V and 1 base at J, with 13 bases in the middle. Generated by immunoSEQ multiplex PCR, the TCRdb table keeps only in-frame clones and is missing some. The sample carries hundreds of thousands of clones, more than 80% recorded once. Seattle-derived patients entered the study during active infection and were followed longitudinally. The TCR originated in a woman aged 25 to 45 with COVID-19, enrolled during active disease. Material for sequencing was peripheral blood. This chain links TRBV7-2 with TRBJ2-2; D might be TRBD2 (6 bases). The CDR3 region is CASSLGLSGLNTGELFF. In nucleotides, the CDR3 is TGTGCCAGCAGCTTAGGACTTAGCGGACTGAACACCGGGGAGCTGTTTTTT.